These T cell receptor beta chains were read from a single sample in a study of early T cells in non-severe SARS-CoV-2 infection. MiXCR, applied by TCRdb to the 5' RACE reads, yields one record per CDR3 protein. This sample yields tens of thousands of distinct CDR3 sequences, of which approximately 7% are seen a single time; 4% to 4.5% belongs to the top ten. The source material was whole blood. Receptors originate from an adult who was a healthcare worker with PCR-confirmed SARS-CoV-2 infection or an uninfected control (not recorded which). Each CDR3 is given with its conserved first and last residue. Each record gives: V gene, D gene, J gene, clone size, CDR3 DNA, CDR3 protein. A D gene is named only where the DNA matches it firmly. Where a row states a size, it is once, few, many or the class of an expanded clone; other rows omit it.

v_gene: TRBV4-1; d_gene: -; j_gene: TRBJ2-3; abundance: many; CDR3nt: TGCGCCAGCAGCCACGCTGGCGGTCGCACAGATACGCAGTATTTT; CDR3aa: CASSHAGGRTDTQYF
v_gene: TRBV19; d_gene: -; j_gene: TRBJ2-7; abundance: many; CDR3nt: TGTGCCAGTAAAGGGCAGGGGAACGAGCAGTACTTC; CDR3aa: CASKGQGNEQYF
v_gene: TRBV15; d_gene: -; j_gene: TRBJ1-5; abundance: -; CDR3nt: TGTGCCGCTACGGACAGTAGCAATCAGCCCCAGCATTTT; CDR3aa: CAATDSSNQPQHF
v_gene: TRBV27; d_gene: TRBD1; j_gene: TRBJ1-2; abundance: few; CDR3nt: TGTGCCAGCAGTTTGTTTTGGGCCGGGACAGTGACCTATGGCTACACCTTC; CDR3aa: CASSLFWAGTVTYGYTF
v_gene: TRBV27; d_gene: -; j_gene: TRBJ1-4; abundance: few; CDR3nt: TGTGCCAGCAGTTTATTCCGACAGACAACTAATGAAAAACTGTTTTTT; CDR3aa: CASSLFRQTTNEKLFF
v_gene: TRBV12-3/TRBV12-4; d_gene: TRBD1; j_gene: TRBJ1-5; abundance: many; CDR3nt: TGTGCCAGCAGTTTTCCCTCGTGGGACAGGCCCAATCAGCCCCAGCATTTT; CDR3aa: CASSFPSWDRPNQPQHF
v_gene: TRBV19; d_gene: -; j_gene: TRBJ2-1; abundance: many; CDR3nt: TGTGCCAGCACAAACAGGGCGAGCTCCTACAATGAGCAGTTCTTC; CDR3aa: CASTNRASSYNEQFF
v_gene: TRBV7-2; d_gene: TRBD2; j_gene: TRBJ2-5; abundance: few; CDR3nt: TGTGCCAGCAGATTAGCGGGAGGGCGTGAGACCCAGTACTTC; CDR3aa: CASRLAGGRETQYF
v_gene: TRBV18; d_gene: TRBD1; j_gene: TRBJ1-5; abundance: many; CDR3nt: TGTGCCAGCTCATCCGACAGGGCCTCCAATCAGCCCCAGCATTTT; CDR3aa: CASSSDRASNQPQHF
v_gene: TRBV20-1; d_gene: -; j_gene: TRBJ1-6; abundance: many; CDR3nt: TGCAGTGCTAGAGGCGCCCGGGGGGATAATTCACCCCTCCACTTT; CDR3aa: CSARGARGDNSPLHF
v_gene: TRBV9; d_gene: -; j_gene: TRBJ1-2; abundance: few; CDR3nt: TGTGCCAGCAGCTTCAGACACGGGGGAAACTATGGCTACACCTTC; CDR3aa: CASSFRHGGNYGYTF
v_gene: TRBV4-1; d_gene: -; j_gene: TRBJ2-7; abundance: -; CDR3nt: TGCGCCAGCAGCCAAGGAGGCAGTCGAACCGAGCAGTACTTC; CDR3aa: CASSQGGSRTEQYF
v_gene: TRBV12-3/TRBV12-4; d_gene: TRBD1; j_gene: TRBJ2-3; abundance: many; CDR3nt: TGTGCCAGCAATCCGGACAGGGCAAGCACAGATACGCAGTATTTT; CDR3aa: CASNPDRASTDTQYF
v_gene: TRBV20-1; d_gene: -; j_gene: TRBJ2-7; abundance: many; CDR3nt: TGCAGTGCTCCGGACAACAACGAGCAGTACTTC; CDR3aa: CSAPDNNEQYF
v_gene: TRBV5-1; d_gene: -; j_gene: TRBJ1-4; abundance: many; CDR3nt: TGCGCCAGCAGCTTGTTGCCAGCTAATGAAAAACTGTTTTTT; CDR3aa: CASSLLPANEKLFF
v_gene: TRBV6-5; d_gene: -; j_gene: TRBJ2-5; abundance: many; CDR3nt: TGTGCCAGCAGTTACCGCCCCAAAGGGGCAACCTATCCTCAAGAGACCCAGTACTTC; CDR3aa: CASSYRPKGATYPQETQYF
v_gene: TRBV3-1; d_gene: TRBD2; j_gene: TRBJ2-3; abundance: -; CDR3nt: TGTGCCAGCAGCTTCGGACGGACTAGCGGGAGTTATACGCAGTATTTT; CDR3aa: CASSFGRTSGSYTQYF
v_gene: TRBV5-1; d_gene: TRBD1; j_gene: TRBJ1-1; abundance: many; CDR3nt: TGCGCCAGCAGCCAAGACAGGGGATTATACAAAGCTTTCTTT; CDR3aa: CASSQDRGLYKAFF
v_gene: TRBV19; d_gene: TRBD2; j_gene: TRBJ2-1; abundance: many; CDR3nt: TGTGCCAGTAGTATGGGGGAAGCGGGAGGGGGTGAGCAGTTCTTC; CDR3aa: CASSMGEAGGGEQFF
v_gene: TRBV6-5; d_gene: -; j_gene: TRBJ2-2; abundance: many; CDR3nt: TGTGCCAGCAGCGTTCTCTACACCGGGGAGCTGTTTTTT; CDR3aa: CASSVLYTGELFF
v_gene: TRBV12-3/TRBV12-4; d_gene: TRBD1; j_gene: TRBJ2-2; abundance: -; CDR3nt: TGTGCCAGCAGTTTTCAGGGGGTGAACACCGGGGAGCTGTTTTTT; CDR3aa: CASSFQGVNTGELFF
v_gene: TRBV6-5; d_gene: TRBD1; j_gene: TRBJ1-1; abundance: many; CDR3nt: TGTGCCAGCAGTCCCCGACAGGGATCCACTGAAGCTTTCTTT; CDR3aa: CASSPRQGSTEAFF
v_gene: TRBV7-9; d_gene: TRBD2; j_gene: TRBJ2-3; abundance: many; CDR3nt: TGTGCCAGCAGCCTCCTGTTATTAGCGGGACAAATAAACACAGATACGCAGTATTTT; CDR3aa: CASSLLLLAGQINTDTQYF
v_gene: TRBV5-1; d_gene: TRBD2; j_gene: TRBJ2-3; abundance: many; CDR3nt: TGCGCCAGCAGCCCCCCGGGGGGGGTCACAGATACGCAGTATTTT; CDR3aa: CASSPPGGVTDTQYF
v_gene: TRBV28; d_gene: -; j_gene: TRBJ2-7; abundance: few; CDR3nt: TGTGCCAGCAGTTTACAGTTGGGCTACTACGAGCAGTACTTC; CDR3aa: CASSLQLGYYEQYF
v_gene: TRBV20-1; d_gene: -; j_gene: TRBJ1-1; abundance: -; CDR3nt: TGCAGTGCTAGAGATTTCGAGGGGGTGGATGACACTGAAGCTTTCTTT; CDR3aa: CSARDFEGVDDTEAFF
v_gene: TRBV30; d_gene: -; j_gene: TRBJ2-7; abundance: many; CDR3nt: TGTGCCTGGAGTGGCTCAGGGGTTAAGAACTACGAGCAGTACTTC; CDR3aa: CAWSGSGVKNYEQYF
v_gene: TRBV6-1; d_gene: TRBD2; j_gene: TRBJ2-2; abundance: many; CDR3nt: TGTGCCAGCAGTTGGACTAGCGGGAGAGGGGAGCTGTTTTTT; CDR3aa: CASSWTSGRGELFF
v_gene: TRBV15; d_gene: -; j_gene: TRBJ2-7; abundance: -; CDR3nt: TGTGCCACCAGCAACCGGACAGCCCTTCCCTACGAGCAGTACTTC; CDR3aa: CATSNRTALPYEQYF
v_gene: TRBV30; d_gene: TRBD1; j_gene: TRBJ2-1; abundance: few; CDR3nt: TGTGCCTGGACCCAGGGGGCGGGGAATGAGCAGTTCTTC; CDR3aa: CAWTQGAGNEQFF
v_gene: TRBV2; d_gene: -; j_gene: TRBJ1-6; abundance: few; CDR3nt: TGTGCCAGCAGTGAGGTTGCCGACACTAATTCACCCCTCCACTTT; CDR3aa: CASSEVADTNSPLHF
v_gene: TRBV24-1; d_gene: TRBD2; j_gene: TRBJ2-3; abundance: few; CDR3nt: TGTGTCACCAGTGACCGACTAGCGGGGTACACAGATACGCAGTATTTT; CDR3aa: CVTSDRLAGYTDTQYF
v_gene: TRBV2; d_gene: -; j_gene: TRBJ2-7; abundance: -; CDR3nt: TGTGCCAGCAATACACCCGCCTACGAGCAGTACTTC; CDR3aa: CASNTPAYEQYF
v_gene: TRBV20-1; d_gene: -; j_gene: TRBJ1-1; abundance: many; CDR3nt: TGCAGTGCTCCCGATAGGGGGGGGGAAGCTTTCTTT; CDR3aa: CSAPDRGGEAFF
v_gene: TRBV18; d_gene: TRBD1; j_gene: TRBJ2-1; abundance: few; CDR3nt: TGTGCCAGCTCACCACCCGACAGGGTTCGCAATGAGCAGTTCTTC; CDR3aa: CASSPPDRVRNEQFF
v_gene: TRBV15; d_gene: TRBD2; j_gene: TRBJ2-1; abundance: many; CDR3nt: TGTGCCACCAGCAGAGGACTAGCGGGAGCCGACAATGAGCAGTTCTTC; CDR3aa: CATSRGLAGADNEQFF
v_gene: TRBV4-1; d_gene: -; j_gene: TRBJ2-7; abundance: few; CDR3nt: TGCGCCAGCAGCCAGACATCGGCAGCTGAGCAGTACTTC; CDR3aa: CASSQTSAAEQYF
v_gene: TRBV28; d_gene: -; j_gene: TRBJ1-2; abundance: many; CDR3nt: TGTGCCAGCCGTAGATATAACTATGGCTACACCTTC; CDR3aa: CASRRYNYGYTF
v_gene: TRBV28; d_gene: -; j_gene: TRBJ1-1; abundance: many; CDR3nt: TGTGCCAGCTTTTTATCCCAGAGTAAGGAAGCTTTCTTT; CDR3aa: CASFLSQSKEAFF
v_gene: TRBV11-2; d_gene: TRBD1; j_gene: TRBJ1-1; abundance: many; CDR3nt: TGTGCCAGCAGCACCGGGACAGGGGGCATTAGAACTGAAGCTTTCTTT; CDR3aa: CASSTGTGGIRTEAFF
v_gene: TRBV11-2; d_gene: TRBD1; j_gene: TRBJ2-2; abundance: many; CDR3nt: TGTGCCAGCAGCCCTCTACGGACAGGGGTCACCGGGGAGCTGTTTTTT; CDR3aa: CASSPLRTGVTGELFF
v_gene: TRBV7-8; d_gene: -; j_gene: TRBJ2-6; abundance: many; CDR3nt: TGTGCCAGCAGCTTAGAGGGCGAATACTCTGGGGCCAACGTCCTGACTTTC; CDR3aa: CASSLEGEYSGANVLTF
v_gene: TRBV6-2/TRBV6-3; d_gene: -; j_gene: TRBJ2-2; abundance: many; CDR3nt: TGTGCCAGCAGTTTGCGGGTCGAGACCGGGGAGCTGTTTTTT; CDR3aa: CASSLRVETGELFF
v_gene: TRBV7-2; d_gene: -; j_gene: TRBJ2-7; abundance: few; CDR3nt: TGTGCCAGCAGCCTATTACCCAGCAATACCTACGAGCAGTACTTC; CDR3aa: CASSLLPSNTYEQYF
v_gene: TRBV20-1; d_gene: -; j_gene: TRBJ1-2; abundance: many; CDR3nt: TGCAGTGCTAGAGATCCCAGCCGGTTCTATGGCTACACCTTC; CDR3aa: CSARDPSRFYGYTF
v_gene: TRBV27; d_gene: -; j_gene: TRBJ1-1; abundance: few; CDR3nt: TGTGCCAGCAGTTTATCTGGGGAGGGCACTGAAGCTTTCTTT; CDR3aa: CASSLSGEGTEAFF
v_gene: TRBV28; d_gene: TRBD1; j_gene: TRBJ2-7; abundance: few; CDR3nt: TGTGCCAGCAGTTCGCAGGGGGAGTCTCGTCGGGAGCAGTACTTC; CDR3aa: CASSSQGESRREQYF
v_gene: TRBV11-2; d_gene: -; j_gene: TRBJ2-1; abundance: medium-sized; CDR3nt: TGTGCCAGCAGCTCGTTCAAGGGACAAGTTCAGCAGTTCTTC; CDR3aa: CASSSFKGQVQQFF
v_gene: TRBV11-2; d_gene: TRBD1; j_gene: TRBJ1-2; abundance: many; CDR3nt: TGTGCCAGCAGCCCCGACAGGGCCAGCTATGGCTACACCTTC; CDR3aa: CASSPDRASYGYTF
v_gene: TRBV30; d_gene: -; j_gene: TRBJ2-1; abundance: few; CDR3nt: TGTGCGGGGGGTCGGGCGCAAGACGAGTTCTTC; CDR3aa: CAGGRAQDEFF
v_gene: TRBV5-1; d_gene: -; j_gene: TRBJ2-1; abundance: many; CDR3nt: TGCGCCAGCAGCTCCCGGCCTGGACTGACCGAGCAGTTCTTC; CDR3aa: CASSSRPGLTEQFF
v_gene: TRBV5-4; d_gene: TRBD2; j_gene: TRBJ2-7; abundance: -; CDR3nt: TGTGCCAGCAGCTCTACCCCGCGGGAGGGCCGAGACGAGCAGTACTTC; CDR3aa: CASSSTPREGRDEQYF